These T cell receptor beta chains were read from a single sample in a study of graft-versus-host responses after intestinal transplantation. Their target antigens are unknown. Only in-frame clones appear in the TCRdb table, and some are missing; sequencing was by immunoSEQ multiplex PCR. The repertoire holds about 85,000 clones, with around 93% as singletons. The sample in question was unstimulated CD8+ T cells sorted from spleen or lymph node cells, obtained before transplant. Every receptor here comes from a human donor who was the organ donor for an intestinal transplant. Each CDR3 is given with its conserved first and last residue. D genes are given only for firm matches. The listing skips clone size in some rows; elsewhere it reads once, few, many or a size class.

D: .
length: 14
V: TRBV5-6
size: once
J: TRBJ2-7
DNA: TGTGCCAGCAGCTCGGGACTTCAGGTGGGCGAGCAGTACTTC
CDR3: CASSSGLQVGEQYF

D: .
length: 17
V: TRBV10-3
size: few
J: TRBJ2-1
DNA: TGTGCCATCAGTGAGTCGAATACGGGAAGCTCCTACAATGAGCAGTTCTTC
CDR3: CAISESNTGSSYNEQFF

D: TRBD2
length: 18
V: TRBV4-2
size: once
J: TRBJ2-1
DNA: TGTGCCAGCAGCCAAGAGGCCCAGCGGGAGCTCTCCTACAATGAGCAGTTCTTC
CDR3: CASSQEAQRELSYNEQFF

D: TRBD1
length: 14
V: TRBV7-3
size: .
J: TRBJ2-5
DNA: TGTGCCAGCAGCTTAGGACAGGGCCAAGAGACCCAGTACTTC
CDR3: CASSLGQGQETQYF

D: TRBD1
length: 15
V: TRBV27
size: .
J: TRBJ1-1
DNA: TGTGCCAGCAGTTTATTGGGACAGGGGTTCACTGAAGCTTTCTTT
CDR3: CASSLLGQGFTEAFF

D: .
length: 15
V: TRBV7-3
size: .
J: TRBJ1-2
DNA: TGTGCCAGCAGCTTGAACGAGGGTGTTCCCTATGGCTACACCTTC
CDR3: CASSLNEGVPYGYTF

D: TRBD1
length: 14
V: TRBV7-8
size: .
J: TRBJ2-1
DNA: TGTGCCAGCAGCTTCCTGGACAGGGGCAATGAGCAGTTCTTC
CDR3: CASSFLDRGNEQFF

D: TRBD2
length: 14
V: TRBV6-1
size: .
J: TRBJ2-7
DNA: TGTGCCAGCAGTGAAGTAGGACTAGGCTACGAGCAGTACTTC
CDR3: CASSEVGLGYEQYF

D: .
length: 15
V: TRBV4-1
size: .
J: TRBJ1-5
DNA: TGCGCCAGCAGCCAAGGCGGAGGAGCGGATCAGCCCCAGCATTTT
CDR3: CASSQGGGADQPQHF

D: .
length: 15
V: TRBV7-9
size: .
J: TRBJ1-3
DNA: TGTGCCAGCAGCTTAGGCTATGCCTCTGGAAACACCATATATTTT
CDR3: CASSLGYASGNTIYF

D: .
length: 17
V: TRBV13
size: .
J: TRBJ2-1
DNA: TGTGCCAGCACCGTTAACCGGGGGGCTAGTAGGGATCATGAGCAGTTCTTC
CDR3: CASTVNRGASRDHEQFF

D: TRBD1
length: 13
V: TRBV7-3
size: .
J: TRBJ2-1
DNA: TGTGCCAGCAGCACGGACAGGGGGGCTGAGCAGTTCTTC
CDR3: CASSTDRGAEQFF

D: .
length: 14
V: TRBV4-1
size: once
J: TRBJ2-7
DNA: TGCGCCAGCAGCCAAAGTCAGGGAGGTTACGAGCAGTACTTC
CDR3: CASSQSQGGYEQYF

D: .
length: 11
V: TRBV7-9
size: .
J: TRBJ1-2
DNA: TGTGCCAGCAGCTCCCAGGGTGGCTACACCTTC
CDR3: CASSSQGGYTF

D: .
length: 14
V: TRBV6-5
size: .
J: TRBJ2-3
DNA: TGTGCCAGCAGCTCCGACAAAGGCCCAGATACGCAGTATTTT
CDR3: CASSSDKGPDTQYF

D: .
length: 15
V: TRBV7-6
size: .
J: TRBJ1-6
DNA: TGTGCCAGCAGCTTAAGGGGGGGGGTTGATTCACCCCTCCACTTT
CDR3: CASSLRGGVDSPLHF

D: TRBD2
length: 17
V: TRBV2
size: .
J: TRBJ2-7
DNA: TGTGCCAGCAGCGAAGATCTAGCGGGACTTTCTTCCTACGAGCAGTACTTC
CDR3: CASSEDLAGLSSYEQYF

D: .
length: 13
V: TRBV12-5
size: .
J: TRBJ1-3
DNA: TGTGCTAGTGGTTTGTTAGGGAAGGACACCATATATTTT
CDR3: CASGLLGKDTIYF

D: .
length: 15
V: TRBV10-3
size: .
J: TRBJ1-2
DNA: TGTGCCATCAGTGAGATCTCACCTATTAACTATGGCTACACCTTC
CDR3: CAISEISPINYGYTF

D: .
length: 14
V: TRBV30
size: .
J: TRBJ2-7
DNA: TGTGCCTGGCTCCGACTAGATGGGTCCTACGAGCAGTACTTC
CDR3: CAWLRLDGSYEQYF

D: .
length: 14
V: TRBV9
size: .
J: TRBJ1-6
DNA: TGTGCCAGCAGCGTAGGACTGGATAATTCACCCCTCCACTTT
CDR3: CASSVGLDNSPLHF

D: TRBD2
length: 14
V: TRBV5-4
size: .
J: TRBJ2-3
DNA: TGTGCCAGCAGCCCCCCTAGCGGGACAGATACGCAGTATTTT
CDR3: CASSPPSGTDTQYF

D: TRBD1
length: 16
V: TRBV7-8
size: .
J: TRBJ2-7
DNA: TGTGCCAGCAGCTCCCCCCGGGACAGATTCCCCTACGAGCAGTACTTC
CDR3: CASSSPRDRFPYEQYF

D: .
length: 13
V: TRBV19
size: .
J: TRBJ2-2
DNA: TGTGCCAGTAGCCCGCACGGCCCCGGGGAGCTGTTTTTT
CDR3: CASSPHGPGELFF